This TCR beta chain was recorded in a study of T cells in Graves' hyperthyroidism and ophthalmopathy. Study context: Peripheral blood was collected at initial diagnosis, before any treatment. The study's findings and limits: Blood held most thyroid clonotypes expanded above 0.001 frequency.

There are many counts of this clonotype. The antigen is not known. Uncontrolled infection, other autoimmune disease, pregnancy or lactation led to exclusion. Fresh peripheral blood, 7.5 to 10 ml, was the source of the PBMCs. Researchers took RNA transcripts and amplified the TCR beta CDR3 regions from them. The HTBI primer set served for first-round RT-PCR of the TCR CDR3. TCRdb passed the multiplex PCR reads through MiXCR, listing each CDR3 protein once. This sample has under 600,000 distinct CDR3 sequences, with more than 15% found just once. CDR1 SNHLY and CDR2 FYNNEI come from the germline V gene. The CDR3 length is 15 residues. Trimming removed 4 bases at V and 2 bases at J, with 15 bases between.

The receptor comes from a woman aged 40 to 50 with Graves' ophthalmopathy. The V call is TRBV2, the J call TRBJ2-7, with unresolved D. Material for sequencing was blood. The DNA for the CDR3 is TGTGCCAGCAGTGGAGGCCCATCTCTCACCTACGAGCAGTACTTC. Protein: CASSGGPSLTYEQYF.